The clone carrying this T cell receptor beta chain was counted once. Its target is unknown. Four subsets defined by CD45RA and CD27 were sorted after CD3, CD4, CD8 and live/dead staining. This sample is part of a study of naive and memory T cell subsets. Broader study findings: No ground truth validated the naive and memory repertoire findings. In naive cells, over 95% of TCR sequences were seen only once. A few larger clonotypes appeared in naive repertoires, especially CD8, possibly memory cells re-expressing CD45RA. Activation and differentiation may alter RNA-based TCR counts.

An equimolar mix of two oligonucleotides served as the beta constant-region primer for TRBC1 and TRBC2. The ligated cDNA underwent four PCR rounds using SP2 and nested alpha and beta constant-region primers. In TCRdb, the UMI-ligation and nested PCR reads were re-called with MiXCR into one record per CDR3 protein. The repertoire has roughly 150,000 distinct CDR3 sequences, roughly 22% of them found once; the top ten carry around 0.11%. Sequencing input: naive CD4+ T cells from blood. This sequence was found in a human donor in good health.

The CDR3, as DNA: TGTGCCAGCACTTCCACCCTCTTCGGCGAGCAGTTCTTC. Protein product: CASTSTLFGEQFF. The gene calls are TRBV28 and TRBJ2-1; D gene uncertain. Looked up from germline, CDR1 is MDHEN and CDR2 is SYDVKM. This CDR3 is built from 13 residues. The V end lost 7 bases, the J end lost 10 bases, and 17 bases lay between the germline ends.